Listed below are T cell receptor beta chains from one sample, sequenced in a study of T cells in tuberculosis. TCRdb's copy holds only in-frame clones and misses some; the assay was immunoSEQ multiplex PCR. The sample consists of tens of thousands of clones, just over 90% of them appearing once. The sequenced sample consisted of CD1b-GMM tetramer-negative cells sorted from PBMCs. The receptor set was obtained from an adult woman with latent tuberculosis. Each CDR3 is given without its conserved first and last residue.

V	J	CDR3
TRBV6-5	TRBJ1-5	ASSSRPDSQPQH
TRBV19	TRBJ2-2	ASSIGGGQGGELF
TRBV11-2	TRBJ2-3	ASSLGADTQY
TRBV7-6	TRBJ1-3	ASSGQGSGNTIY
TRBV6-1	TRBJ2-5	ASSGTDQETQY
TRBV29-1	TRBJ2-2	SVEGRPNTGELF
TRBV4-2	TRBJ1-1	ASSPRTGGNTEAF
TRBV5-4	TRBJ1-1	ASSRQGLGDTEAF
TRBV6-5	TRBJ2-7	ASSRQGVYEQY
TRBV5-1	TRBJ1-4	ASSYETGSNEKLF
TRBV10-3	TRBJ2-1	AISEGDRGLGNEQF
TRBV11-1	TRBJ1-1	ASSLGVGHTEAF
TRBV5-1	TRBJ2-1	ASSLVSSSYNEQF
TRBV13	TRBJ2-3	ASSLEVERDTQY
TRBV25-1	TRBJ1-2	ASSGGHIYGYT
TRBV2	TRBJ1-1	ASSDWQGSAEAF
TRBV19	TRBJ2-3	ASSLDRGQADTQY
TRBV6-1	TRBJ2-7	ASSEATDGYEQY
TRBV6-4	TRBJ2-3	ASSEGGSTDTQY
TRBV5-1	TRBJ2-5	ASSLAGTPQETQY
TRBV2	TRBJ1-2	ASSEAGQGDGYT
TRBV28	TRBJ2-6	ASRRQGGGANVLT
TRBV7-2	TRBJ1-2	ASSLDRQNYGYT
TRBV5-6	TRBJ1-5	ASSLGGGSNQPQH
TRBV5-1	TRBJ2-2	ASSLGGVSNTGELF
TRBV2	TRBJ1-4	ASSETGGTNEKLF
TRBV4-1	TRBJ1-1	ASSQGYRDTEAF
TRBV5-1	TRBJ2-3	ASSLGLAVTDTQY
TRBV19	TRBJ2-5	ASSMGGGQGETQY
TRBV10-3	TRBJ2-1	AIKPRDKGSYNEQF
TRBV19	TRBJ1-5	ASSLGAEPQH
TRBV13	TRBJ2-6	ASSRKTGVGANVLT
TRBV5-6	TRBJ1-6	ASSLGQGSSPLH
TRBV7-9	TRBJ2-4	ASSSGKNIQY
TRBV19	TRBJ2-7	ASSPWDNYEQY
TRBV7-2	TRBJ1-5	ASSSQTAGNQPQH
TRBV6-6	TRBJ2-2	ASSYGGTGELF
TRBV5-4	TRBJ2-5	ASSLGLAGQETQY
TRBV21-1	TRBJ1-2	ASSKEGRVYGYT
TRBV2	TRBJ1-1	ASSARQGRSGDAF
TRBV5-1	TRBJ2-1	ASSLDGGGGEQF
TRBV7-6	TRBJ2-5	ASVRGGGQETQY
TRBV10-3	TRBJ1-4	ATKGTAEKLF
TRBV9	TRBJ2-1	ASSPGTAGNEQF
TRBV6-5	TRBJ2-1	ASSIPGGAYNEQF
TRBV6-5	TRBJ2-7	ASSGGRTGEQY
TRBV2	TRBJ2-1	ASSPSRGNNEQF
TRBV28	TRBJ1-1	ASSIRGLDTEAF
TRBV18	TRBJ2-1	ASSPRGGPYNEQF
TRBV6-6	TRBJ1-6	ASWPGTLYSPLH